This TCR beta chain is drawn from a study of shared clonotypes between healthy human individuals. The V gene's germline CDR1 is WSHSY and CDR2 SAAADI. Trimming pared 4 bases from V and 2 bases from J, leaving 9 bases between. This CDR3 has 14 residues. The assay was immunoSEQ multiplex PCR, and TCRdb's table has in-frame clones only and misses some. The table lists about 2.3 million clones, 93% of them singletons, with 0.35% to 0.45% in the top ten. The TCR sequence derives from a man younger than 35 in good health. Some clones in this sample may be carry-over from other donors' samples. The chain recombines TRBV10-2 with TRBJ1-3; D is undetermined. The sequencing input was naive CD4+ T cells from PBMCs. The sample's subset: CD45RA+ positively selected. DNA of the CDR3: TGCGCCAGCAGTGGGGGAGGAGCTGGAAACACCATATATTTT. Translating it yields CASSGGGAGNTIYF.